This TCR beta chain was identified during a study of blood T cell repertoires in COVID-19. Looking at the study overall: The cDNA or gDNA used as material had been derived from T cells, B-cell-depleted T cells, or PBMCs.

TCRdb keeps only in-frame clones here, not all; method: immunoSEQ multiplex PCR. The profile shows about 94,000 clones, 78% of them singletons. Input material: peripheral blood. This TCR was sampled from a man in his sixties or seventies with COVID-19, enrolled during active disease.

CDR3 region: CASGLGQGRTEAFF. The CDR3 nucleotides are TGTGCTAGTGGTTTAGGGCAGGGGCGCACTGAAGCTTTCTTT. The V gene is TRBV12-5, the J gene TRBJ1-1; D possibly corresponds to TRBD1 (6 bases). Germline V gene sequence: CDR1 LGHNT, CDR2 FRNRAP. The V gene lost 3 bases and the J gene lost 4 bases, with 12 bases spanning the gap. There are 14 residues in the CDR3. Looking up the rest from reference TRBV12-5 and TRBJ1-1 gives the full variable domain: DARVTQTPRHKVTEMGQEVTMRCQPILGHNTVFWYRQTMMQGLELLAYFRNRAPLDDSGMPKDRFSAEMPDATLATLKIQPSEPRDSAVYFCASGLGQGRTEAFFGQGTRLTVV.